This is a list of T cell receptor beta chains from one sample in a study of blood T cell repertoires in COVID-19. Measured with immunoSEQ multiplex PCR; TCRdb has only the in-frame clones, and not every one. The sample includes 180,000 or so clones, 86% of them seen just once. Source material: peripheral blood. The origin of the receptors is a woman aged 30 to 39 with active or convalescent COVID-19. Each CDR3 is given with its conserved first and last residue. D genes are given only for firm matches.

TRBV7-9 | - | CASSAGQRYEQYF
TRBV6-5 | TRBD2 | CASSYFGGSSDEQFF
TRBV27 | - | CASSLDGGPLYF
TRBV19 | TRBD1 | CASSIDRTGNTEAFF
TRBV24-1 | - | CATSDPGVSYNEQFF
TRBV6-1 | TRBD1 | CASSEWTGNFAYGYTF
TRBV5-6 | TRBD2 | CASSLTSGLYEQYF
TRBV11-2 | TRBD2 | CASSPTSGWNSYNEQFF
TRBV5-5 | TRBD1 | CASSLVGTENEKLFF
TRBV2 | TRBD1 | CASSRTGEMNTEAFF
TRBV2 | TRBD1 | CASTIGQDYGYTF
TRBV27 | TRBD1 | CASNDKFGTGSAEAFF
TRBV19 | TRBD1 | CASSNDRGSGTEAFF
TRBV29-1 | TRBD1 | CSAGDRTGGYTF
TRBV6-1 | - | CASSERSSYEQYF
TRBV6-2/TRBV6-3 | - | CASSYSISQGQGTYEQYF
TRBV5-6 | - | CASSLVGEGTEAFF
TRBV5-1 | TRBD2 | CASSLSPSGRTGELFF
TRBV20-1 | - | CSARSSYGYTF
TRBV4-1 | TRBD1 | CASSQGQGVGQPQHF
TRBV28 | - | CASRRHAMNTEAFF
TRBV3-1/TRBV3-2 | TRBD1 | CASSLGTGPGGEQFF
TRBV19 | - | CASSRQNTDTQYF
TRBV7-2 | - | CASSHDYPQETQYF
TRBV5-4 | - | CASSASGQGVETQYF
TRBV6-5 | - | CASSYSITGNQPQHF
TRBV5-1 | - | CASSGLGGADTQYF
TRBV7-2 | - | CASSSTRAGETQYF
TRBV18 | - | CASSPGRDGYTF
TRBV21-1 | - | CASSKNRVLSYEQYF
TRBV14 | - | CASSQDRTVSRVETQYF
TRBV28 | - | CASITGMGGNTIYF
TRBV7-9 | - | CASSLAGAQLAFF
TRBV2 | - | CASSAGLGFYGYTF
TRBV6-5 | - | CASSYSPENNEQFF
TRBV5-4 | TRBD1 | CASRLTGGDYGYTF
TRBV24-1 | - | CATSDFARSCEKLFF
TRBV6-6 | - | CASRQTVRGEETQYF
TRBV7-6 | - | CASSPTVAGGSGMFF
TRBV7-9 | - | CASKVGSGELFF
TRBV19 | - | CASSIAGRSAETQYF
TRBV19 | TRBD1 | CASSARQGWSTLYGYTF
TRBV11-2 | - | CASSSRLDETQYF
TRBV28 | - | CASSLLRQYEQPQHF
TRBV12-3/TRBV12-4 | TRBD1 | CASSGGTAYGYTF
TRBV5-1 | TRBD1 | CASSGGQGAIGETQYF
TRBV5-1 | TRBD2 | CASSLARGLAGGTYEQYF
TRBV2 | - | CASSGQLSLNTEAFF
TRBV3-1/TRBV3-2 | - | CASSQGARTGELFF
TRBV7-8 | - | CASSPGVEAFF